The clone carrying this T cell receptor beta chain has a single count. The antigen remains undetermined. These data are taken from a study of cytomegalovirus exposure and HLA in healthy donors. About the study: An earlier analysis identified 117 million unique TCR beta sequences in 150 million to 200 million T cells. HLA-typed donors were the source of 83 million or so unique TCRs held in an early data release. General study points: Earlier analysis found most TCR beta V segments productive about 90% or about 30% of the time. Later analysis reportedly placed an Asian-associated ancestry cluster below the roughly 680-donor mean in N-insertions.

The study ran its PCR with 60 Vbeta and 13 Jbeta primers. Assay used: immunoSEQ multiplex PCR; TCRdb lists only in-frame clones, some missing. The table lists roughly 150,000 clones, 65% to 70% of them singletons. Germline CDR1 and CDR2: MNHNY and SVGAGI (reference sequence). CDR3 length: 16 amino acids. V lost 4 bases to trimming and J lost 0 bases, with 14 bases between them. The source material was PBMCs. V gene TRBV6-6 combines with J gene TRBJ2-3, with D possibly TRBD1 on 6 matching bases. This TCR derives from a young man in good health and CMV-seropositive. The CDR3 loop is CASSSDRRTSTDTQYF. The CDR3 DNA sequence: TGTGCCAGCAGTTCCGACAGGAGAACTAGCACAGATACGCAGTATTTT.